The 21 T cell receptor beta chains below all came from one sample that was sequenced in a study of CD8 T cells in Susac syndrome. Reverse transcription of about 0.45 to 1 ug RNA was carried out with random hexamers. Using its own MiXCR run on the immunoSEQ multiplex PCR reads, TCRdb lists one record per CDR3 protein. The sample has tens of thousands of distinct CDR3 sequences; approximately 96% are singletons. The sample comprised CD8+ T cells from PBMCs. Receptor source: a human donor with Susac syndrome.

This sequence joins TRBV5-1 and TRBJ2-2; 8 bases align to TRBD2. Unmatched junction bases numbered 7, after V lost 3 bases and J lost 0 bases. Germline assignment: CDR1 SGHRS and CDR2 YFSETQ. The CDR3 totals 17 residues. CDR3 sequence: CASSSLAGGTNTGELFF. The CDR3, as DNA: TGCGCCAGCAGCTCTCTGGCGGGGGGTACGAACACCGGGGAGCTGTTTTTT.

The V gene is TRBV11-2, the J gene TRBJ1-1; weak D call: TRBD1 (5 bases). CDR3 length: 14 amino acids. In germline, CDR1 is SGHAT, CDR2 FQNNGV. V lost 0 bases and J lost 2, with 7 bases in between. CDR3 DNA sequence: TGTGCCAGCAGCTTAGAGACAGCAAACACTGAAGCTTTCTTT. Encoded protein: CASSLETANTEAFF.

The chain links TRBV6-5 to TRBJ2-7; 8 bases line up with TRBD2. The length of the CDR3 is 14 residues. After removal of 4 bases from V and 3 bases from J, the junction contained 5 bases not matched to a gene. Germline V CDR1 and CDR2: MNHEY, SVGAGI. CDR3 sequence (DNA): TGTGCCAGCAGTTCCCAGCGGGAGAGCTACGAGCAGTACTTC. Translation gives CASSSQRESYEQYF.

This clonotype came up once. The chain links TRBV4-3 to TRBJ2-5; no reliable D call. This CDR3 comprises 13 residues. V was cut by 4 bases and J by 5 bases, with 11 bases left in between. Germline CDR1 reads LGHNA; CDR2 reads YSLEER. CDR3 sequence reads: CASSLVRWETQYF. The CDR3, as DNA: TGCGCCAGCAGCCTTGTTCGCTGGGAGACCCAGTACTTC.

This sequence joins TRBV12-3 or TRBV12-4 and TRBJ2-2; unclear D gene. The CDR3 sequence is 16 residues long. V was clipped by 3 bases and J by 3 bases, with 14 bases between them. For the CDR3, the DNA is TGTGCCAGCAGTTTTTTAATTCCCATGTACACCGGGGAGCTGTTTTTT. This sequence encodes CASSFLIPMYTGELFF.

The gene calls are TRBV7-9 and TRBJ1-6; no clear D. The CDR3 runs 14 residues. Germline values: CDR1 SEHNR, CDR2 FQNEAQ (reference sequence). The germline V and J ends were trimmed by 5 bases and 7 bases, with 12 bases remaining between them. The CDR3 reads CASSEGRRNSPLHF. As DNA, the CDR3 is TGTGCCAGCAGCGAAGGGAGGAGGAATTCACCCCTCCACTTT.

The chain has TRBV15 and TRBJ2-7; D is uncertain. The germline V and J ends were trimmed by 2 bases and 5 bases, with 13 bases remaining between them. CDR1 is LNHNV and CDR2 is YYDKDF in the germline V gene (reference sequence). CDR3 length: 14 residues. The CDR3 coding sequence is TGTGCCACCAGCAGAAGGACCACCCGGGACGAGCAGTACTTC. Its translation is CATSRRTTRDEQYF.

The V call is TRBV5-1, the J call TRBJ1-6; 9 nucleotides align to TRBD1. Germline CDR1 and CDR2: SGHRS and YFSETQ. V lost 3 bases to trimming and J lost 7 bases; unmatched junction nucleotides: 5. This CDR3 contains 15 residues. Here the CDR3 reads CASSSGQGLNSPLHF. The CDR3 nucleotides are TGCGCCAGCAGCTCGGGACAGGGACTCAATTCACCCCTCCACTTT.

The chain recombines TRBV9 with TRBJ2-7; a weak D match, TRBD2 (7 bases). The CDR3 has 15 residues. In germline, CDR1 is SGDLS, CDR2 YYNGEE. V was shortened by 4 bases and J by 2 bases, with 16 bases between the two germline ends. The CDR3 coding sequence is TGTGCCAGCAGCCACCCCCGGGGGGCAACCTACGAGCAGTACTTC. Its translation: CASSHPRGATYEQYF.

A few counts support this clonotype. The chain has TRBV27 and TRBJ2-2; D is undetermined. V was shortened by 6 bases and J by 6 bases, with 5 bases between the two germline ends. The CDR3 totals 11 residues. Germline V gene lookup returns CDR1 MNHEY and CDR2 SMNVEV (reference sequence). The CDR3 sequence is CASSVAGELFF. CDR3 nucleotides: TGTGCCAGCAGCGTCGCCGGGGAGCTGTTTTTT.

This clonotype was detected once. The chain is built from TRBV20-1 and TRBJ1-1, with unresolved D. V was pared by 4 bases and J by 0 bases, with 15 bases between. Per germline, CDR1 DFQATT and CDR2 SNEGSKA (reference sequence). CDR3 length: 15 residues. CDR3 nucleotide sequence: TGCAGTGCTAAGCTCGGCAGTCAGTTGAACACTGAAGCTTTCTTT. Translating it yields CSAKLGSQLNTEAFF.

V and J are TRBV7-8 and TRBJ2-7; TRBD2 aligns across 11 bases. The CDR3 has 15 residues. Unmatched junction bases numbered 6, after V lost 5 bases and J lost 3 bases. CDR1 SGHVS and CDR2 FQNEAQ come from the germline V gene. CDR3 amino acids: CASSTTSGGLYEQYV. In DNA, the CDR3 is TGTGCCAGCAGCACAACTAGCGGGGGCCTCTACGAGCAGTACGTC.

The chain links TRBV7-9 to TRBJ2-3; D remains ambiguous. Trimming left V 5 bases short and J 2 bases short, with 8 bases between. From germline, CDR1 is SEHNR and CDR2 FQNEAQ (reference sequence). CDR3 length equals 13 residues. The CDR3 loop reads CASSPGFTDTQYF. CDR3 DNA: TGTGCCAGCAGCCCCGGGTTCACAGATACGCAGTATTTT.

The chain employs TRBV29-1 and TRBJ2-7; 7 positions agree with TRBD2. This CDR3 spans 14 amino acids. Trimming at V came to 0 bases and at J to 4 bases, leaving 6 bases not matched to a gene. Germline CDR1 reads SQVTM; CDR2 reads ANQGSEA. The DNA of the CDR3 is TGCAGCGTTGAAGAAGGCGGGAGTCGGTACGAGCAGTACTTC. Its protein product is CSVEEGGSRYEQYF.

The V call is TRBV7-8, the J call TRBJ1-1; D gene ambiguous. V lost 4 bases to trimming and J lost 2 bases, with 8 bases between them. The germline V gene encodes CDR1 SGHVS and CDR2 FQNEAQ. The CDR3 runs to 13 residues. The DNA for the CDR3 is TGTGCCAGCAGCTCACTTTCCAACACTGAAGCTTTCTTT. Protein sequence: CASSSLSNTEAFF.

V and J are TRBV28 and TRBJ2-7, with D possibly TRBD2 on 5 matching bases. Germline CDR1 is MDHEN and CDR2 is SYDVKM. The CDR3 covers 12 residues. V lost 8 bases, J lost 5 bases, and 13 bases lay in between. The CDR3 spells CASREPADEQYF. In DNA form, the CDR3 reads TGTGCCAGCCGGGAACCGGCGGACGAGCAGTACTTC. Variable domain in full (rest from reference TRBV28 and TRBJ2-7): DVKVTQSSRYLVKRTGEKVFLECVQDMDHENMFWYRQDPGLGLRLIYFSYDVKMKEKGDIPEGYSVSREKKERFSLILESASTNQTSMYLCASREPADEQYFGPGTRLTVT.

The chain joins TRBV12-3 or TRBV12-4 to TRBJ2-7, with D possibly TRBD1 on 7 matching bases. V was cut by 4 bases and J by 5 bases, with 15 bases left in between. CDR3 size: 14 residues. The CDR3 sequence: CASSSGGLHNEQYF. CDR3 nucleotide sequence: TGTGCCAGCAGTTCAGGGGGACTCCACAACGAGCAGTACTTC.

The rearrangement links TRBV2 to TRBJ2-1; the D gene is possibly TRBD1 (6 bases). There are 14 residues in the CDR3. The germline CDR1 and CDR2 sequences are SNHLY and FYNNEI. Trimming cost V 10 bases and J 4 bases, with 17 bases left between them. Here the CDR3 DNA reads TGTGCCACCCTAGGGGACATCGGATACAATGAGCAGTTCTTC. Its protein product is CATLGDIGYNEQFF.

The genes are TRBV7-8 and TRBJ1-3; D possibly corresponds to TRBD1 (5 bases). V dropped 5 bases and J dropped 3 bases, with 8 bases sitting between them. The CDR3 loop spans 13 amino acids. Germline CDR1 and CDR2: SGHVS and FQNEAQ. This CDR3 is CASSPRVGNTIYF. The CDR3 bases are TGTGCCAGCAGCCCCAGGGTTGGAAACACCATATATTTT.

The V gene is TRBV7-7, the J gene TRBJ2-7; D not certain. CDR3 size: 12 residues. Germline assignment: CDR1 SSHAT and CDR2 FNYEAQ (reference sequence). The CDR3 is CASSPNTYEQYV. Written as DNA, the CDR3 is TGTGCTAGCAGCCCAAATACCTACGAGCAGTACGTC.

The V call is TRBV29-1, the J call TRBJ2-7, with D maybe TRBD1 (7 bases). The CDR3 contains 14 residues. CDR1 SQVTM and CDR2 ANQGSEA come from the germline V gene. With 7 bases removed from V and 0 bases from J, the gap between germline ends came to 16 bases. In nucleotides, the CDR3 is TGCAGCGGGACCGGGGGACAGCCCTCCTACGAGCAGTACTTC. This gives the protein CSGTGGQPSYEQYF.